This T cell receptor beta chain stems from a study of CD8 T cells in ankylosing spondylitis. Study conclusions and caveats: Reportedly, disease-linked clones are significantly enriched in ankylosing spondylitis patients' matched synovial fluid. Several highly homologous variants made up a TCR beta motif, and this motif appeared characteristic of ankylosing spondylitis blood.

This CDR3 spans 16 amino acids. V trimming: 5 bases; J trimming: 1 base; junction bases outside the gene matches: 7. The authors made TCR beta libraries by quantitative 5'-RACE with molecular barcodes. In TCRdb, the 5' RACE reads were re-called with MiXCR into one record per CDR3 protein. Of about 360,000 distinct CDR3 sequences listed, roughly 14% are singletons. As concerns this clonotype: Its antigen is unknown.

The TCR was taken from a male donor with ankylosing spondylitis or in good health (not recorded which). Sequenced sample: blood, either unsorted or a sorted T cell fraction (not recorded which). The chain carries TRBV12-3 or TRBV12-4 and TRBJ2-2; 7 nucleotides agree with TRBD1. CDR3: CASSAGRTGNTGELFF. The CDR3 DNA follows: TGTGCCAGCAGTGCCGGGCGGACAGGGAACACCGGGGAGCTGTTTTTT.